The 3 T cell receptor beta chains below come from one sample, sequenced in a study of T-cell reconstitution after alpha-beta-depleted transplantation in children. A library of TCRbeta sequences, prepared with unique molecular identifiers, was generated. From the PCR reads, TCRdb called clonotypes with MiXCR, one entry per CDR3 protein. The sample lists 350,000 to 500,000 distinct CDR3 sequences, over 40% occurring once. The source was PBMCs, collected before TCRalphabeta/CD19-depleted stem cell transplant. All receptors come from a girl aged 2-10 years with aplastic anemia, due to receive a stem cell transplant.

This clonotype has only a few counts. The V gene is TRBV3-1, the J gene TRBJ1-1; possibly TRBD1 for D (5 bases). The CDR3 is 15 residues long. CDR1 is LGHDT, CDR2 YNNKEL, per germline (reference sequence). The germline V and J ends were trimmed by 0 bases and 1 base, with 9 bases remaining between them. CDR3 sequence reads: CASSQDPGQNTEAFF. The CDR3 coding sequence is TGTGCCAGCAGCCAAGACCCCGGACAGAACACTGAAGCTTTCTTT.

This clonotype was counted ten times or more. The chain recombines TRBV2 with TRBJ2-7; 7 positions match TRBD1. Unmatched junction bases numbered 1, after V lost 2 bases and J lost 0 bases. CDR3 length: 14 amino acids. Germline V gene data show CDR1 as SNHLY and CDR2 as FYNNEI. The CDR3, as DNA: TGTGCCAGCAGTGAACAGGGGGTCTCCTACGAGCAGTACTTC. Translated, it gives CASSEQGVSYEQYF.

The chain joins TRBV20-1 to TRBJ2-3; D tentatively fits TRBD1 or TRBD2 (5 bases each). Looked up from germline, CDR1 is DFQATT and CDR2 is SNEGSKA (reference sequence). The V gene lost 6 bases and the J gene lost 4 bases, with 20 bases spanning the gap. This CDR3 comprises 15 residues. CDR3 protein: CSALPPPRGADTQYF. CDR3 bases: TGCAGTGCCCTGCCCCCACCCCGAGGGGCAGATACGCAGTATTTT.